Listed below are T cell receptor beta chains from one sample, sequenced in a study of control samples from healthy donors and cancer patients. Sequencing was performed with immunoSEQ multiplex PCR; in TCRdb, only in-frame clones are kept and a portion is missing. The table shows some 210,000 clones, with about 90% occurring only once. Source material: blood. These receptors were collected from a man aged 25 to 40 in good health. The CDR3 runs from the conserved cysteine through the conserved F or W. D genes are given only for firm matches. A row's size may be missing; if present it is once, few, many or a size class.

TRBV4-1,TRBD1,TRBJ1-1,NA,TGCGCCAGCAGCCAAGTCGGGACAGGGTGGACTGAAGCTTTCTTT,CASSQVGTGWTEAFF
TRBV7-2,TRBD1,TRBJ1-2,NA,TGTGCCAGCACCCCGGGACAGGGGTCCTATGGCTACACCTTC,CASTPGQGSYGYTF
TRBV6-2/TRBV6-3,NA,TRBJ2-7,few,TGTGCCAGCAGTTATACCCCCGGCTACGAGCAGTACTTC,CASSYTPGYEQYF
TRBV30,NA,TRBJ1-5,NA,TGTGCCTGGAGCCCAGGGATTTATCAGCCCCAGCATTTT,CAWSPGIYQPQHF
TRBV5-1,NA,TRBJ1-2,NA,TGCGCCAGCTCCGCTTCGTGGGACCAAGTACTGACTAACTATGGCTACACCTTC,CASSASWDQVLTNYGYTF
TRBV11-2,NA,TRBJ1-6,NA,TGTGCCAGCAGCTCCCCTCGTGGGGTAAATAATTCACCCCTCCACTTT,CASSSPRGVNNSPLHF
TRBV6-5,TRBD2,TRBJ2-5,NA,TGTGCCAGCAGTACGGGACTAGAAGGGACCCAGTACTTC,CASSTGLEGTQYF
TRBV11-2,TRBD1,TRBJ1-6,NA,TGTGCCAGCAGCCAAGGACAGGGAGGGAAATATAATTCACCCCTCCACTTT,CASSQGQGGKYNSPLHF
TRBV11-2,TRBD1,TRBJ1-1,NA,TGTGCCAGCAGCCCCACCCGGTACAGGGGGGACTACAACACTGAAGCTTTCTTT,CASSPTRYRGDYNTEAFF
TRBV30,NA,TRBJ1-4,NA,TGTGCCTGGAGTCGGACACAGAGGGAAAAACTGTTTTTT,CAWSRTQREKLFF
TRBV29-1,NA,TRBJ1-1,NA,TGCAGCGTCCGAGGGACGGAGAACACTGAAGCTTTCTTT,CSVRGTENTEAFF
TRBV9,NA,TRBJ2-7,NA,TGTGCCAGCAGCAACACCTTGGGCCGGGGCGAGCAGTACTTC,CASSNTLGRGEQYF
TRBV18,NA,TRBJ2-1,NA,TGTGCCAGCTCATCTACAGGGCTGGGGAATGAGCAGTTCTTC,CASSSTGLGNEQFF
TRBV14,NA,TRBJ1-1,once,TGTGCCAGCAGCCAAGTTTTATCGGGATATGGGGTGAACACTGAAGCTTTCTTT,CASSQVLSGYGVNTEAFF
TRBV6-2/TRBV6-3,TRBD1,TRBJ1-1,NA,TGTGCCAGCAGTTACTCAGACAGGGGAGTTGGGAACACTGAAGCTTTCTTT,CASSYSDRGVGNTEAFF
TRBV10-3,TRBD1,TRBJ1-3,NA,TGTGCCATCAGTGAGTGGGACAGGGTCGCGAACACCATATATTTT,CAISEWDRVANTIYF
TRBV6-6,NA,TRBJ1-2,once,TGTGCCAGCAGGGGGGACATCAAGGCTCCTGGCTACACCTTC,CASRGDIKAPGYTF
TRBV18,NA,TRBJ1-4,few,TGTGCCAGCTCACCACTGGGAGGGGGAGATGAAAAACTGTTTTTT,CASSPLGGGDEKLFF
TRBV29-1,TRBD1,TRBJ2-7,NA,TGCAGCGTTGAAGGACCCGGGACAGGGACCTACGAGCAGTACTTC,CSVEGPGTGTYEQYF
TRBV2,NA,TRBJ1-1,NA,TGTGCCAGCAGTAAGTCAGCGGGGGACACTGAAGCTTTCTTT,CASSKSAGDTEAFF
TRBV6-5,TRBD1,TRBJ1-1,NA,TGTGCCAGCAGTTACTCCCAGGGGGTAGTAACTGAAGCTTTCTTT,CASSYSQGVVTEAFF
TRBV9,NA,TRBJ1-5,NA,TGTGCCAGCAGCGTAGATGGCGCTCAGCCCCAGCATTTT,CASSVDGAQPQHF
TRBV21-1,NA,TRBJ1-5,NA,TGTGCCAGCAGCAAAATTGGGACAATCAATCAGCCCCAGCATTTT,CASSKIGTINQPQHF
TRBV5-1,TRBD1,TRBJ2-1,NA,TGCGCCAGCAGCGGGGACAGGAGGGCGTCCAATGAGCAGTTCTTC,CASSGDRRASNEQFF
TRBV19,NA,TRBJ1-4,NA,TGTGCCAGTTCCTTCGGGCAAGTGTTTAATGAAAAACTGTTTTTT,CASSFGQVFNEKLFF
TRBV7-9,TRBD1,TRBJ1-4,NA,TGTGCCAGCAGCCGTGACAGGGACCGTGAAAAACTGTTTTTT,CASSRDRDREKLFF
TRBV7-6,TRBD2,TRBJ2-1,NA,TGTGCCAGCAGCTTAGCTCTAGCGGGGGGTTGGAATGAGCAGTTCTTC,CASSLALAGGWNEQFF
TRBV7-2,NA,TRBJ1-3,once,TGTGCCAGCAGGGAAGGCGGGGGAACTGGAAACACCATATATTTT,CASREGGGTGNTIYF
TRBV27,TRBD1,TRBJ2-3,NA,TGTGCCAGCAGTTTAACCCAGGGGGCAAGCAGAGATACGCAGTATTTT,CASSLTQGASRDTQYF